Given below is one T cell receptor beta chain in context. This specimen comes from a study of blood T cells in healthy people across ages. In germline, CDR1 is SNHLY, CDR2 FYNNEI. There are 10 residues in the CDR3. The germline V and J ends were trimmed by 7 bases and 7 bases, with 7 bases remaining between them. Using a J-beta primer mix together with a sample-barcoded 5' primer, a second PCR was run for roughly 7 to 11 cycles. TCRdb recomputed calls from the 5' RACE reads with MiXCR, one row per CDR3 protein. The sample has over a million distinct CDR3 sequences; roughly two fifths are singletons. The chain couples TRBV2 to TRBJ1-1; D is ambiguous. This clonotype was obtained from a young woman in good health. Material: blood. In DNA form, the CDR3 reads TGTGCCAGCATGGGGTATGAAGCTTTCTTT. Translation gives CASMGYEAFF.